Included here is one T cell receptor (beta chain) sequence, with context. Its target is unknown. The data originate from a study of CD8+ T cells in alopecia areata. Study conclusions and caveats: Scalp samples also yield sequences of resident alphabeta T cells from normal skin. Clarity of TCR sharing across patients fell short of that in mice, possibly HLA-related.

There are 15 residues in the CDR3. Trimming took 8 bases from V and 2 from J; bases not matched to a gene: 11. Germline V gene lookup returns CDR1 SNHLY and CDR2 FYNNEI. In each case, RNA was isolated and then reverse transcribed into cDNA as the sequencing template. TCRdb keeps only in-frame clones here, not all; method: immunoSEQ multiplex PCR. The sample shows about 120,000 clones, 55% to 80% of them seen only once. Sequencing was done on a sample of CD4+ T cells sorted from blood. The chain joins TRBV2 to TRBJ1-2, with 7 bases fitting TRBD1. This clonotype originated in a human donor in good health. Here the CDR3 DNA reads TGTGCCAGCTTATTCGCAGGGGGTGCGAACTATGGCTACACCTTC. Translation: CASLFAGGANYGYTF.